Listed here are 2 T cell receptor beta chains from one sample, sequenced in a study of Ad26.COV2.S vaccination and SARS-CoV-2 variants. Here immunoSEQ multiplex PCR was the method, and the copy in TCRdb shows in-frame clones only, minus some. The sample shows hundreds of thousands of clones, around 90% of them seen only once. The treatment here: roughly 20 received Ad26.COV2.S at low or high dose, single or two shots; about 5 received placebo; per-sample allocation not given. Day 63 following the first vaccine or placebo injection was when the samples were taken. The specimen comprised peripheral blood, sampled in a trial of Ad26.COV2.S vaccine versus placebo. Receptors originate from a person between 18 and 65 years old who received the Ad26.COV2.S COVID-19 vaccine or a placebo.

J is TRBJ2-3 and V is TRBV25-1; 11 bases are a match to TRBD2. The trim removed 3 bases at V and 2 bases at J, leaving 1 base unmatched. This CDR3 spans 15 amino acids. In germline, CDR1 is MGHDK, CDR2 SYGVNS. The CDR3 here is CASSEGLADTDTQYF. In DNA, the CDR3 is TGTGCCAGCAGTGAGGGACTAGCGGACACAGATACGCAGTATTTT.

CDR3 in DNA: TGCGCCAGCAGAACGAACAATGAGCAGTTCTTC. Amino acids: CASRTNNEQFF. The chain carries TRBV4-1 and TRBJ2-1, with D hard to call. V shed 6 bases and J shed 5 bases, with 5 bases lying between them. CDR3 length equals 11 residues. The V gene's germline CDR1 is MGHRA and CDR2 YSYEKL.